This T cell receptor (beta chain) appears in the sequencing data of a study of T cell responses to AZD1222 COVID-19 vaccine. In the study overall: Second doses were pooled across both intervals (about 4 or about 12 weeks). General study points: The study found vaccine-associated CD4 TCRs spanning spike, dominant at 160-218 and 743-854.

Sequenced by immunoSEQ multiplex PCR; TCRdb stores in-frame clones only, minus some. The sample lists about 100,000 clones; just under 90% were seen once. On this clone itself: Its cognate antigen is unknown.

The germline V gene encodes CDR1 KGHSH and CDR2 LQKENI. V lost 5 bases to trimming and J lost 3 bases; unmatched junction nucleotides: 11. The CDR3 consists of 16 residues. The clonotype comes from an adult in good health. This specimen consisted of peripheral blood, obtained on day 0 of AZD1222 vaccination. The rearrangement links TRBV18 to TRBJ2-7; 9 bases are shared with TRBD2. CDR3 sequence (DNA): TGTGCCAGCTCAGCCCCTGGGCGGGAGGGCAACTACGAGCAGTACTTC. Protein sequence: CASSAPGREGNYEQYF. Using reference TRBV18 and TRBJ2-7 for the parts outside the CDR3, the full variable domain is NAGVMQNPRHLVRRRGQEARLRCSPMKGHSHVYWYRQLPEEGLKFMVYLQKENIIDESGMPKERFSAEFPKEGPSILRIQQVVRGDSAAYFCASSAPGREGNYEQYFGPGTRLTVT.